These 15 T cell receptor beta chains share one sample of origin, sequenced in a study of cytomegalovirus exposure and HLA in healthy donors. In the PCR, 60 Vbeta and 13 Jbeta primers were used. Profiling relied on immunoSEQ multiplex PCR, and the TCRdb table lists in-frame clones only, not all of them. This table has more than 95,000 clones, approximately 75% appearing once. Source material: PBMCs. All receptors derive from a man under 40 in good health and CMV-seronegative.

The J gene is TRBJ1-5, the V gene TRBV18, with TRBD1 identical over 7 bases. CDR3 size: 13 residues. Germline V CDR1 and CDR2: KGHSH, LQKENI. Trimming removed 3 bases from V and 4 bases from J; junction bases left unmatched: 0. CDR3 protein: CASSPTGNQPQHF. Written as DNA, the CDR3 is TGTGCCAGCTCACCGACAGGGAATCAGCCCCAGCATTTT.

This clone was seen once. This CDR3 is CASSLGTGYTEAFF. CDR3 sequence (DNA): TGCGCCAGCAGCCTAGGGACAGGGTACACTGAAGCTTTCTTT. The V call is TRBV5-1, the J call TRBJ1-1; 9 nucleotides match TRBD1. Per the germline V gene, CDR1 is SGHRS and CDR2 is YFSETQ. There are 14 residues in the CDR3. The V segment lost 4 bases and the J segment 3 bases; nucleotides outside the gene matches: 4.

The chain links TRBV28 to TRBJ1-5; no definite D call. V was trimmed by 4 bases and J by 9 bases, leaving 7 bases between them. This CDR3 has 11 residues. Per germline, CDR1 MDHEN and CDR2 SYDVKM. The CDR3 DNA is TGTGCCAGCAGTTCCCGGGGGCCCCAGCATTTT. This codes for CASSSRGPQHF.

The chain carries TRBV5-1 and TRBJ2-5; 7 nucleotides line up with TRBD2. Germline CDR1 is SGHRS and CDR2 is YFSETQ. Germline trimming cut 0 bases from V and 5 bases from J; bases unmatched to any gene: 1. The CDR3 contains 13 residues. CDR3 protein: CASSLAGGETQYF. The CDR3 DNA sequence: TGCGCCAGCAGCTTGGCCGGGGGGGAGACCCAGTACTTC.

This chain connects TRBV5-1 to TRBJ1-1, with unresolved D. Per the germline V gene, CDR1 is SGHRS and CDR2 is YFSETQ. The CDR3 covers 15 residues. V gave up 0 bases and J gave up 7 bases, with 16 bases separating them. CDR3 amino acids: CASSLAEPPPDEAFF. The CDR3 DNA is TGCGCCAGCAGCTTGGCCGAGCCGCCCCCCGATGAAGCTTTCTTT.

The V gene is TRBV5-1, the J gene TRBJ2-1, with D perhaps TRBD2 (7 bases). V was shortened by 2 bases and J by 2 bases, with 14 bases between the two germline ends. Germline-derived CDR1 and CDR2 are SGHRS and YFSETQ. The CDR3 extends over 16 amino acids. The CDR3 nucleotides read TGCGCCAGCAGCTTTGTTACAGGGAGGGCCTACAATGAGCAGTTCTTC. Translation: CASSFVTGRAYNEQFF.

The chain carries TRBV29-1 and TRBJ1-3; no clear D. The CDR3 is 13 residues long. Germline V gene data show CDR1 as SQVTM and CDR2 as ANQGSEA. V lost 7 bases and J 0 bases, leaving 10 bases between the germline ends. As DNA, the CDR3 is TGCAGCGGGAGCCTCTACTCTGGAAACACCATATATTTT. Translation gives CSGSLYSGNTIYF.

This clone was seen more than once but under ten times. The J gene is TRBJ2-7, the V gene TRBV6-1, with 7 bases matching TRBD1. The junction had 1 base not matched to a gene; V was cut back by 5 bases and J by 0 bases. Germline V gene lookup returns CDR1 MNHNS and CDR2 SASEGT. The CDR3 length is 13 residues. The DNA of the CDR3 is TGTGCCAGCAGTCGACAGGGCTCCTACGAGCAGTACTTC. This translates into CASSRQGSYEQYF.

This rearrangement joins TRBV5-4 to TRBJ2-7; 12 bases map to TRBD1. The CDR3 loop spans 15 amino acids. Germline V gene lookup returns CDR1 SGHNT and CDR2 YYREEE (reference sequence). With V trimmed by 4 bases and J by 3 bases, 5 bases remained unmatched. The DNA for the CDR3 is TGTGCCAGCAGCGGAGGGGACAGGGGGCACTACGAGCAGTACTTC. Translation gives CASSGGDRGHYEQYF.

This clone was detected a few times. The V and J genes are TRBV5-1 and TRBJ1-1; 9 bases are shared with TRBD1. J was trimmed by 3 bases and V by 1 base; bases with no gene match: 10. Germline V gene data show CDR1 as SGHRS and CDR2 as YFSETQ. This CDR3 has 17 amino acids. CDR3 residues: CASSLWLGQGTDTEAFF. The CDR3 DNA reads TGCGCCAGCAGCTTGTGGTTGGGACAGGGTACTGACACTGAAGCTTTCTTT. The entire variable domain, with the rest obtained from reference TRBV5-1 and TRBJ1-1, is as follows: KAGVTQTPRYLIKTRGQQVTLSCSPISGHRSVSWYQQTPGQGLQFLFEYFSETQRNKGNFPGRFSGRQFSNSRSEMNVSTLELGDSALYLCASSLWLGQGTDTEAFFGQGTRLTVV.

CDR3: CASSYVQGIPIMNTEAFF. CDR3 DNA sequence: TGTGCCAGCAGCTACGTACAGGGAATCCCAATTATGAACACTGAAGCTTTCTTT. The chain joins TRBV28 to TRBJ1-1; weak D call: TRBD1 (6 bases). CDR3 length: 18 residues. V was trimmed by 6 bases and J by 0 bases, leaving 23 bases between them. Germline CDR1 MDHEN, CDR2 SYDVKM.

The chain has TRBV7-9 and TRBJ2-3; a weak D match, TRBD2 (5 bases). Trimming stripped 6 bases from V and 6 bases from J, with 16 bases between. Germline V gives CDR1 SEHNR, CDR2 FQNEAQ (reference sequence). The CDR3 length is 14 residues. In DNA, the CDR3 is TGTGCCAGCAGTTGGAAGGCCCGGGATGATACGCAGTATTTT. Protein product: CASSWKARDDTQYF.

This clone was observed once. V usage is TRBV6-6 and J usage is TRBJ2-3; no clear D. Germline CDR1 MNHNY, CDR2 SVGAGI (reference sequence). The V and J ends lost 8 bases and 6 bases respectively, with 9 bases between them. The CDR3 contains 11 residues. CDR3 protein: CASSTGDTQYF. As DNA, the CDR3 is TGTGCCAGCTCGACGGGTGATACGCAGTATTTT.

There are a few counts of this clone. The rearrangement links TRBV29-1 to TRBJ1-3; 7 bases are shared with TRBD1. CDR3 size: 15 residues. V shed 3 bases and J 1 base; nucleotides not matched to a gene: 6. Germline V gives CDR1 SQVTM, CDR2 ANQGSEA. The CDR3 DNA is TGCAGCGTTGATACAGGGGTTCAGTCTGGAAACACCATATATTTT. This codes for CSVDTGVQSGNTIYF.

A single count supports this clone. The chain links TRBV29-1 to TRBJ2-7, with TRBD1 matching over 8 bases. Per the germline V gene, CDR1 is SQVTM and CDR2 is ANQGSEA. J was trimmed by 0 bases and V by 0 bases; bases with no gene match: 10. The CDR3 covers 17 residues. CDR3: CSVEDSHVGTGSYEQYF. In DNA form, the CDR3 reads TGCAGCGTTGAAGACTCCCACGTCGGGACAGGCTCCTACGAGCAGTACTTC.